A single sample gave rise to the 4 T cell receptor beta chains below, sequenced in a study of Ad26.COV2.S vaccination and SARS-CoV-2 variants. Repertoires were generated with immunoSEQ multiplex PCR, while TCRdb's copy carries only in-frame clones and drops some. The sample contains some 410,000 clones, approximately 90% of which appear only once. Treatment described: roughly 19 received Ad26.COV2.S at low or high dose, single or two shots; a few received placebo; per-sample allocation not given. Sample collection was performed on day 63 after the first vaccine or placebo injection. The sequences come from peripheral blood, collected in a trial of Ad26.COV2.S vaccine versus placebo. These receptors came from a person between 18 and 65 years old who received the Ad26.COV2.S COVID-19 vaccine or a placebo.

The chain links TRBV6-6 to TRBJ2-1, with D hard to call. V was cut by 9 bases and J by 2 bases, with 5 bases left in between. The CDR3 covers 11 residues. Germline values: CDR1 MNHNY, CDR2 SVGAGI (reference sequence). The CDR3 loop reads CASSTYNEQFF. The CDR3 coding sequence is TGTGCCAGTTCGACCTACAATGAGCAGTTCTTC.

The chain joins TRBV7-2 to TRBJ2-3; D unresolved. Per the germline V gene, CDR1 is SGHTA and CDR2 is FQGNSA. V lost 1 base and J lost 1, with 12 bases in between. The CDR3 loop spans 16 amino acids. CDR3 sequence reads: CASSLDDWSRTDTQYF. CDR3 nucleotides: TGTGCCAGCAGCTTAGATGACTGGTCTCGCACAGATACGCAGTATTTT.

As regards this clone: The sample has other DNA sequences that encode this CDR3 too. The CDR3 sequence: CASSQDRLNTEAFF. The CDR3 nucleotides are TGCGCCAGCAGCCAAGACAGATTGAACACTGAAGCTTTCTTT. This chain links TRBV4-3 with TRBJ1-1; D is undetermined. Germline CDR1 is LGHNA and CDR2 is YSLEER. The V end was cut by 0 bases, the J end by 0 bases, with 5 bases between. CDR3 length equals 14 residues.

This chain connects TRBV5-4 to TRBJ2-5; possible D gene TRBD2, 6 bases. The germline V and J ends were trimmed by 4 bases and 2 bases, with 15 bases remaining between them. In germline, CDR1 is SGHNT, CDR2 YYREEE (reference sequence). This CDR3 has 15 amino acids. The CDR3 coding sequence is TGTGCCAGCAGCAAGGCACTAGCATTACAAGAGACCCAGTACTTC. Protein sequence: CASSKALALQETQYF. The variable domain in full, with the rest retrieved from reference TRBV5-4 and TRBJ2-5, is ETGVTQSPTHLIKTRGQQVTLRCSSQSGHNTVSWYQQALGQGPQFIFQYYREEENGRGNFPPRFSGLQFPNYSSELNVNALELDDSALYLCASSKALALQETQYFGPGTRLLVL.